This T cell receptor (beta chain) was recovered during a study of blood T cell repertoires in COVID-19 (dated by TCRdb to 2020 to 2021). Regarding the study in general: Samples from collaborators originated in the United States, Italy and Spain and spanned both the acute and convalescent phases of COVID-19. Samples were obtained from the ongoing ImmuneRACE study (first 160 participants) and from about 1,300 subjects provided by 6 global collaborators. Where HLA class I and class II types were available, the types were taken from metadata supplied by the sample provider, not from assay-based typing. The material from the prospective study consisted of cDNA or gDNA derived from T cells, B-cell-depleted T cells, or PBMCs. Subjects who had been exposed to COVID-19, were actively infected with it, or had recovered from it provided the deeply sampled blood TCRbeta repertoires that made up the dataset. A freely available public database, intended as a resource for researchers studying the immune response to SARS-CoV-2, is where the repertoires were released. The sample metadata nearly always contained a de-identified subject ID, COVID-19 status, age in years and sex. Broader findings and caveats from the paper: Clinical and demographic metadata were provided uncurated, with the amount varying by source and participant.

CDR1 and CDR2 were assigned from the germline V gene (reference sequence) as SGHNT and YYREEE. The junction shows trimming of 3 bases on V and 4 bases on J, and the gene matches do not reach 7 bases of it. The CDR3 goes from the cysteine to the phenylalanine over 16 residues. This entry keeps only the CDR3 DNA: 48 bases, framed from base 1. Whole blood was collected in K2EDTA tubes by collaborating institutions according to the institutions' own protocols. For TCRbeta analysis, collaborators shipped samples in one of three forms: frozen whole blood, isolated PBMCs, or DNA extracted from either of those sample types. About this clone: Its antigen is currently not known. No much larger clonotype is one base removed from it; base qualities were not supplied.

TCRbeta CDR3 regions were amplified from genomic DNA using the immunoSEQ Assay, a bias-controlled multiplex PCR. Turning to the authors' computational methods: Within the assay, amplification of reference gene primers was used to estimate how many nucleated cells each sample contained. Sequence reads were collapsed and filtered to measure the absolute abundance of every unique TCRbeta CDR3 rearrangement. For each sample, productive Simpson clonality was calculated by taking the square root of Simpson's diversity index across productive rearrangements. The source is immuneACCESS, and TCRdb retained only in-frame sequences with V and J called. Part of the clones is not carried over; for the studies checked, unresolved V genes explain less than half of this, and the remainder is unexplained. V, J and clone size are taken as reported in that table, and D and trimming were inferred from the DNA itself. Present in this sample are just over 75,000 clones, around 80% of which were seen just once. Together, the top ten hold 5.8% of the sample.

The sequence was obtained from a man aged 55 to 70 with active or convalescent COVID-19. Sequencing was performed on peripheral blood. The rearrangement joined TRBV5-4 to TRBJ2-2, and TRBD2 aligns with 9 junction nucleotides. The DNA is TGTGCCAGCAGCTCTACTAGCGGGCGACGCACCGGGGAGCTGTTTTTT. It encodes CASSSTSGRRTGELFF.